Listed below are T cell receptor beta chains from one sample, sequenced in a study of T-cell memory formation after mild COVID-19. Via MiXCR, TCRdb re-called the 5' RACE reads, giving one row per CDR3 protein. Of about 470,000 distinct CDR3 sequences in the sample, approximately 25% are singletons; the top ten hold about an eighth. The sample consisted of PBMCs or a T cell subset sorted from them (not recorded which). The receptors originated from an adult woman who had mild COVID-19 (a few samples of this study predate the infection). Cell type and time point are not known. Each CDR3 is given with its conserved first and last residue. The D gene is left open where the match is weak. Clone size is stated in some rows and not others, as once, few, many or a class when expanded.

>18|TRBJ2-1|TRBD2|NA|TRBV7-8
CASSAPSNLAGFLGEQFF
TGTGCCAGCAGCGCCCCAAGTAACCTAGCGGGCTTCCTGGGGGAGCAGTTCTTC
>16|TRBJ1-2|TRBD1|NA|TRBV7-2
CASSIRPDRVVRGYTF
TGTGCCAGCAGCATAAGACCAGACAGGGTAGTACGAGGCTACACCTTC
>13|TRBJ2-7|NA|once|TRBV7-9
CASRATAGGEQYF
TGTGCCAGCAGGGCTACAGCCGGGGGTGAGCAGTACTTC
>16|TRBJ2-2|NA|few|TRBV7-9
CASSSTRNFATGELFF
TGTGCCAGCAGCTCGACGAGGAACTTCGCCACCGGGGAGCTGTTTTTT
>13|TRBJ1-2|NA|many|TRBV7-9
CASSLQANYGYTF
TGTGCCAGCAGCTTACAGGCTAACTATGGCTACACCTTC
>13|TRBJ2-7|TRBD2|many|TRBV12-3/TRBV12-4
CASTVAGGGEQYF
TGTGCCAGCACGGTAGCGGGAGGAGGCGAGCAGTACTTC
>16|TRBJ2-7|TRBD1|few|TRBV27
CASTSTPGQGAYEQYF
TGTGCCAGCACCTCTACTCCGGGACAGGGGGCCTACGAGCAGTACTTC
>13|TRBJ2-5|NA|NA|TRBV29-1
CSADGLVRETQYF
TGCAGCGCCGACGGCCTAGTAAGAGAGACCCAGTACTTC
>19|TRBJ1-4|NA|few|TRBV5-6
CASSDGPHPPMPTEGKLFF
TGTGCCAGCAGCGACGGCCCCCATCCACCAATGCCTACGGAAGGGAAACTGTTTTTT
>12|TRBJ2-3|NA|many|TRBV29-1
CSSRGGLGAQYF
TGCAGCTCCCGTGGGGGGCTCGGGGCGCAGTATTTT
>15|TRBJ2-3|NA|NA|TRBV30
CAWTKRTLRTDTQYF
TGTGCCTGGACAAAAAGGACTTTGCGCACAGATACGCAGTATTTT
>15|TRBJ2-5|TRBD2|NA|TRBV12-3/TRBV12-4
CASSPLAGGMETQYF
TGTGCCAGCAGTCCACTAGCGGGGGGTATGGAGACCCAGTACTTC
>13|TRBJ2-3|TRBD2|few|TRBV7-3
CASSEGLALTQYF
TGTGCCAGCAGCGAAGGACTAGCGCTTACGCAGTATTTT
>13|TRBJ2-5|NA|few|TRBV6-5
CASSYSLGETQYF
TGTGCCAGCAGTTACTCGCTGGGGGAGACCCAGTACTTC
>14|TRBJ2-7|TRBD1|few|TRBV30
CAWSLTGVVYEQYF
TGTGCCTGGAGTTTAACAGGGGTGGTTTACGAGCAGTACTTC
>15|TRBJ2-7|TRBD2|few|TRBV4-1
CASSQGTSGGYEQYF
TGCGCCAGCAGCCAAGGGACTAGCGGGGGCTACGAGCAGTACTTC
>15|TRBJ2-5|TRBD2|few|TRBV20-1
CSARDLRSGRKTQYF
TGCAGTGCTAGAGATCTTCGTAGCGGGAGGAAGACCCAGTACTTC
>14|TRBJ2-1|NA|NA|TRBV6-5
CASSYGPAYNEQFF
TGTGCCAGCAGTTACGGACCGGCCTACAATGAGCAGTTCTTC
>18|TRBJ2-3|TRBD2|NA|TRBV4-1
CASSQALAGGVGTDTQYF
TGCGCCAGCAGCCAGGCCCTAGCGGGGGGCGTAGGCACAGATACGCAGTATTTT
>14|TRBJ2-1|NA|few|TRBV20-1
CSARAYRGYNEQFF
TGCAGTGCTAGAGCTTATAGGGGATACAATGAGCAGTTCTTC
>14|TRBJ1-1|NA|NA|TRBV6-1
CASSEAPSFAEAFF
TGTGCCAGCAGTGAGGCCCCAAGTTTCGCTGAAGCTTTCTTT
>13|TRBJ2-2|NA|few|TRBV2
CASNPTVTGELFF
TGTGCCAGCAACCCCACAGTCACCGGGGAGCTGTTTTTT
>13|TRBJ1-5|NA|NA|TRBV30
CAWSLTDNQPQHF
TGTGCCTGGAGTTTGACTGATAATCAGCCCCAGCATTTT
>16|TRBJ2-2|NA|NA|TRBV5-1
CASSFFGTPNTGELFF
TGCGCCAGCAGCTTCTTTGGGACTCCGAACACCGGGGAGCTGTTTTTT
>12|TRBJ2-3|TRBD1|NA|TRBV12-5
CASGQDRGPQYF
TGTGCTAGTGGTCAAGACAGGGGCCCGCAGTATTTT
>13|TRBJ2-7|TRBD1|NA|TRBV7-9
CASEGQGSYEQYF
TGTGCCAGCGAGGGACAGGGGAGCTACGAGCAGTACTTC
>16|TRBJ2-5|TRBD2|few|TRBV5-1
CASSSFFGGSQETQYF
TGCGCCAGCAGCTCTTTCTTCGGCGGGAGCCAAGAGACCCAGTACTTC
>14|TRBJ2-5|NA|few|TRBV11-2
CASSSNLGQETQYF
TGTGCCAGCAGCTCTAACTTAGGGCAAGAGACCCAGTACTTC
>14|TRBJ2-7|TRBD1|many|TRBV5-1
CASSLVGQGYEQYF
TGCGCCAGCAGCTTGGTGGGACAGGGGTACGAGCAGTACTTC
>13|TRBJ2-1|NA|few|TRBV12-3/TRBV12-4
CASSSSPVREQFF
TGTGCCAGCAGTTCCTCTCCGGTTCGTGAGCAGTTCTTC
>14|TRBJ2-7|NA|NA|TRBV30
CAWSDGALSYEQYF
TGTGCCTGGAGTGACGGAGCCCTCTCCTACGAGCAGTACTTC